A single sample is the source of the 22 T cell receptor beta chains below, sequenced in a study of T cell repertoires in cytomegalovirus infection. No antigen is known for these receptors. TCRdb itself ran the reads through MiXCR, one entry per CDR3 protein. The sample lists approximately 770,000 distinct CDR3 sequences, around 29% seen once, with about 12% in the top ten. The source material was cultured CD8+ T cells from PBMCs, sampled from culture after CMV antigen stimulation. The receptors stem from a human donor in good health (CMV status not recorded). Some clones in this sample may be carry-over from other donors' samples.

This chain joins TRBV5-1 and TRBJ1-1, with D perhaps TRBD1 (5 bases). In germline, CDR1 is SGHRS, CDR2 YFSETQ. The CDR3 covers 15 residues. V was cut by 2 bases and J by 5 bases, with 16 bases left in between. CDR3 region: CASSFNGRERTEAFF. In DNA form, the CDR3 reads TGCGCCAGCAGCTTTAATGGCAGGGAAAGGACTGAAGCTTTCTTT.

V usage is TRBV28 and J usage is TRBJ2-1, with 7 nucleotides matching TRBD1. The V and J ends lost 5 bases and 4 bases, in that order; junction bases with no gene match: 11. This CDR3 comprises 16 residues. Germline assignment: CDR1 MDHEN and CDR2 SYDVKM. Here the CDR3 reads CASSPETGAPYNEQFF. CDR3 nucleotides: TGTGCCAGCAGTCCAGAAACAGGGGCCCCTTACAATGAGCAGTTCTTC.

The chain joins TRBV4-1 to TRBJ2-6; D is undetermined. V lost 0 bases, J lost 0 bases, and 6 bases lay in between. The germline CDR1 and CDR2 sequences are MGHRA and YSYEKL. This CDR3 has 16 residues. The chain's CDR3 is CASSQDKGSGANVLTF. The CDR3 nucleotides read TGCGCCAGCAGCCAAGATAAAGGCTCTGGGGCCAACGTCCTGACTTTC.

The V and J genes are TRBV6-8 and TRBJ1-2; no firm D call. This CDR3 is built from 19 residues. V dropped 2 bases and J dropped 5 bases, with 27 bases sitting between them. CDR1 and CDR2 from the germline V gene are MNHGY and SAAAGT. Here the CDR3 reads CASSYTPGGETTSIYGYTF. The CDR3 DNA follows: TGTGCCAGCAGTTACACCCCAGGTGGGGAGACAACGTCGATTTATGGCTACACCTTC.

By sample fraction, this clonotype is large. The chain employs TRBV7-8 and TRBJ2-4; 7 nucleotides line up with TRBD2. Losses at the gene ends were 0 bases for V and 7 bases for J; bases not matched to a gene: 6. Germline V gene data show CDR1 as SGHVS and CDR2 as FQNEAQ. The CDR3 is 15 residues long. CDR3 protein: CASSLAGGGGNIQYF. DNA for the CDR3: TGTGCCAGCAGCTTAGCAGGCGGGGGAGGGAACATTCAGTACTTC.

The sample holds a few counts of this clonotype. This chain connects TRBV7-6 to TRBJ2-4, with D perhaps matching TRBD1 (5 bases). Germline V lookup: CDR1 SGHVS, CDR2 FNYEAQ. This CDR3 region has 15 residues. V dropped 5 bases and J dropped 3 bases, with 14 bases sitting between them. CDR3 sequence (DNA): TGTGCCAGCAGCCCCTCCCAGGGTTTCAAAAACATTCAGTACTTC. It codes for CASSPSQGFKNIQYF.

The chain uses TRBV14 and TRBJ1-3; TRBD1 aligns across 9 bases. Germline assignment: CDR1 SGHDN and CDR2 FVKESK. Trimming cost V 3 bases and J 0 bases; bases outside gene matches: 12. The CDR3 length is 19 residues. The DNA of the CDR3 is TGTGCCAGCAGCCAGTCCACCGGGACAGGGTTTAACTCTGGAAACACCATATATTTT. Protein: CASSQSTGTGFNSGNTIYF. Looking up the rest from reference TRBV14 and TRBJ1-3 gives the full variable domain: EAGVTQFPSHSVIEKGQTVTLRCDPISGHDNLYWYRRVMGKEIKFLLHFVKESKQDESGMPNNRFLAERTGGTYSTLKVQPAELEDSGVYFCASSQSTGTGFNSGNTIYFGEGSWLTVV.

This clonotype has only a few counts. This chain's CDR3 is CASSSRALPGVNTEAFF. In DNA, the CDR3 is TGTGCCAGCAGCTCCCGGGCCCTCCCCGGGGTGAACACTGAAGCTTTCTTT. This chain uses TRBV7-8 with TRBJ1-1; no firm D call. Germline CDR1 is SGHVS and CDR2 is FQNEAQ. The CDR3 has 17 residues. With 4 bases removed from V and 0 bases from J, the gap between germline ends came to 18 bases.

The chain employs TRBV9 and TRBJ2-2; 10 bases are a match to TRBD2. Germline assignment: CDR1 SGDLS and CDR2 YYNGEE. This CDR3 is 16 amino acids long. V lost 3 bases and J lost 3; bases outside the gene matches: 5. The CDR3: CASSDLAGGDTGELFF. The DNA for the CDR3 is TGTGCCAGCAGCGATTTAGCGGGGGGAGACACCGGGGAGCTGTTTTTT.

This clonotype has just a few counts. The chain has TRBV7-8 and TRBJ2-7, with D tentatively TRBD1 (5 bases). The CDR3 consists of 14 residues. Looked up from germline, CDR1 is SGHVS and CDR2 is FQNEAQ. The V gene lost 2 bases and the J gene lost 2 bases, with 10 bases spanning the gap. This CDR3 reads CASSLRGRPYEQYV. As DNA, the CDR3 is TGTGCCAGCAGCTTAAGGGGCAGGCCCTACGAGCAGTACGTC.

The chain uses TRBV27 and TRBJ2-3, with D unresolved. Trimming removed 10 bases from V and 0 bases from J, with 11 bases in between. Germline CDR1 is MNHEY and CDR2 is SMNVEV (reference sequence). CDR3 length: 13 amino acids. The CDR3 is CATRTASTDTQYF. CDR3 nucleotide sequence: TGTGCCACCCGGACGGCTAGCACAGATACGCAGTATTTT.

This clonotype was seen ten or more times. The chain is built from TRBV7-2 and TRBJ2-6, with D perhaps TRBD1 (6 bases). This CDR3 comprises 16 residues. CDR1 and CDR2 (germline): SGHTA, FQGNSA. V lost 1 base and J 4 bases, leaving 11 bases between the germline ends. This CDR3 is CASSLDRVLGANVLTF. CDR3 DNA: TGTGCCAGCAGCTTAGACAGGGTATTAGGGGCCAACGTCCTGACTTTC.

This chain uses TRBV7-6 with TRBJ2-7; D remains ambiguous. The germline gives CDR1 SGHVS, CDR2 FNYEAQ. V lost 5 bases and J 4 bases, leaving 15 bases between the germline ends. This CDR3 is 14 amino acids long. The CDR3 DNA reads as TGTGCCAGCAGCCCCACCGGTAGTCCATACGAGCAGTACGTC. It yields the protein CASSPTGSPYEQYV.

This chain connects TRBV12-5 to TRBJ2-3; the match to TRBD2 covers 10 bases. Unmatched junction bases numbered 8, after V lost 6 bases and J lost 2 bases. Germline V gene lookup returns CDR1 LGHNT and CDR2 FRNRAP. CDR3 length: 16 amino acids. The CDR3 region is CASGPYSGGYTDTQYF. The CDR3 bases are TGTGCTAGTGGCCCTTATAGCGGGGGGTACACAGATACGCAGTATTTT. Together with reference TRBV12-5 and TRBJ2-3, the CDR3 gives the full variable domain: DARVTQTPRHKVTEMGQEVTMRCQPILGHNTVFWYRQTMMQGLELLAYFRNRAPLDDSGMPKDRFSAEMPDATLATLKIQPSEPRDSAVYFCASGPYSGGYTDTQYFGPGTRLTVL.

The chain couples TRBV12-3 or TRBV12-4 to TRBJ1-2; 9 bases align to TRBD1. CDR3 size: 15 residues. The V and J ends lost 1 base and 4 bases, in that order; junction bases with no gene match: 4. The CDR3 DNA reads as TGTGCCAGCAGTTTAGACAGGGGGCTCTCCTATGGCTACACCTTC. Its translation: CASSLDRGLSYGYTF.

The rearrangement links TRBV27 to TRBJ1-1; tentative D call: TRBD1 (5 bases). The V gene lost 8 bases and the J gene lost 4 bases, with 23 bases spanning the gap. This CDR3 region has 16 residues. CDR1 and CDR2 from the germline V gene are MNHEY and SMNVEV (reference sequence). The CDR3 reads CASSLGPWGRGTEAFF. The CDR3, as DNA: TGTGCCAGCTCCTTGGGTCCGTGGGGCCGAGGCACTGAAGCTTTCTTT.

This clonotype was detected a few times. V and J are TRBV5-4 and TRBJ2-5; 12 bases line up with TRBD2. The CDR3 has 17 residues. In germline, CDR1 is SGHNT, CDR2 YYREEE (reference sequence). V was pared by 5 bases and J by 1 base, with 9 bases of the junction left unmatched. Written as DNA, the CDR3 is TGTGCCAGCAGTCCAGGACTAGCGGGGCCCTCCCAAGAGACCCAGTACTTC. Residues: CASSPGLAGPSQETQYF.

The sample holds a few counts of this clonotype. The V call is TRBV19, the J call TRBJ1-1; no definite D call. Trimming removed 2 bases at V and 3 bases at J, with 13 bases between. This CDR3 is built from 15 residues. Germline CDR1 is LNHDA and CDR2 is SQIVND (reference sequence). CDR3 nucleotide sequence: TGTGCCAGTAGTATATTGGGAGTAAAGGACACTGAAGCTTTCTTT. It is translated as CASSILGVKDTEAFF. The full variable domain, in which reference TRBV19 and TRBJ1-1 provide the parts outside the CDR3, is DGGITQSPKYLFRKEGQNVTLSCEQNLNHDAMYWYRQDPGQGLRLIYYSQIVNDFQKGDIAEGYSVSREKKESFPLTVTSAQKNPTAFYLCASSILGVKDTEAFFGQGTRLTVV.

The CDR3 DNA is TGTGCCAGCAAGGACAGGGGGGACAATGAGCAGTTCTTC. It specifies CASKDRGDNEQFF. This sequence joins TRBV11-1 and TRBJ2-1; the match to TRBD1 covers 10 bases. The CDR3 loop spans 13 amino acids. The ends lost 7 bases at V and 5 bases at J; junction bases unmatched: 2. CDR1 and CDR2 from the germline V gene are SGHAT and FQDESV (reference sequence).

The chain joins TRBV28 to TRBJ1-2; D ambiguous. V lost 2 bases and J 8 bases, leaving 18 bases between the germline ends. The CDR3 runs to 15 residues. The V gene's germline CDR1 is MDHEN and CDR2 SYDVKM. The CDR3 sequence: CASSLEGSTLSGYTF. The CDR3 coding sequence is TGTGCCAGCAGTTTAGAAGGTAGCACCCTAAGCGGCTACACCTTC.

The chain combines TRBV7-2 with TRBJ2-7; 10 bases are a match to TRBD2. The CDR3 extends over 15 amino acids. J gave up 7 bases and V 2 bases, and 8 bases lay outside the gene matches. Per germline, CDR1 SGHTA and CDR2 FQGNSA. This chain's CDR3 is CASSLTPAGGREQYV. In DNA, the CDR3 is TGTGCCAGCAGCTTAACACCAGCGGGGGGGCGTGAGCAGTACGTC.

This sequence joins TRBV5-4 and TRBJ2-7; 8 bases align to TRBD1. The V gene's germline CDR1 is SGHNT and CDR2 YYREEE (reference sequence). CDR3 length: 12 amino acids. J gave up 8 bases and V 4 bases, and 5 bases lay outside the gene matches. The CDR3 DNA reads TGTGCCAGCAGCCTCTGGACAGGGCAGCAGTACTTC. Protein: CASSLWTGQQYF.